This T cell receptor beta chain was obtained from a study of spatial heterogeneity in lung cancer. Turning to the study itself: Every unique TCR and UMI combination, on average, appeared more than ten times in raw reads.

Time point here: sample taken at primary tumor resection. Sequencing covered unsorted whole RNA taken from tumor, nontumor lung or frozen PBMC. Germline V gene lookup returns CDR1 SGHRS and CDR2 YFSETQ. The CDR3 covers 14 residues. V lost 4 bases and J lost 6, with 15 bases in between. Single TCR cDNA molecules each had their own unique molecular identifier. TCRdb reprocessed the 5' RACE reads with MiXCR, giving one entry per CDR3 protein. The top ten hold about 36% of the sample, which has about 39,000 distinct CDR3 sequences, approximately 3% seen once. There are many counts of this clonotype. The rearrangement joins TRBV5-1 to TRBJ2-3; possibly TRBD2 for D (6 bases). The sequencing here drew on normal lung tissue next to the tumor, taken at surgery. The TCR was taken from a male donor with early-stage non-small cell lung cancer. CDR3 coding DNA: TGCGCCAGCAGCAGGGTCCGGGAGCGGGATACGCAGTATTTT. It translates to CASSRVRERDTQYF.